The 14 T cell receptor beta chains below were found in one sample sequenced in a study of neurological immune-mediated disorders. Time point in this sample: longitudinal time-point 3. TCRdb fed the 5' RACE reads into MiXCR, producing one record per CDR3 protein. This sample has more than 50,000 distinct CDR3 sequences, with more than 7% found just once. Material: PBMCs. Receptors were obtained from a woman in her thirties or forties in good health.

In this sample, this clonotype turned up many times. The CDR3 is CASSLGTGITDTQYF. The CDR3 DNA sequence: TGCGCCAGCAGCTTGGGGACAGGGATAACAGATACGCAGTATTTT. The chain carries TRBV5-1 and TRBJ2-3, with 8 bases fitting TRBD1. V lost 0 bases, J lost 3 bases, and 3 bases stayed unmatched. CDR1 is SGHRS, CDR2 YFSETQ, per germline. The CDR3 sequence is 15 residues long.

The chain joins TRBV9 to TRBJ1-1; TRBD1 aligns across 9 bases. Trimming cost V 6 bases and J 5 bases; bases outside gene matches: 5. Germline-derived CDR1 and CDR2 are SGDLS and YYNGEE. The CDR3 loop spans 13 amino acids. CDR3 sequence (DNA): TGTGCCAGCACAACAGGGGGCCTAACTGAAGCTTTCTTT. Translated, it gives CASTTGGLTEAFF.

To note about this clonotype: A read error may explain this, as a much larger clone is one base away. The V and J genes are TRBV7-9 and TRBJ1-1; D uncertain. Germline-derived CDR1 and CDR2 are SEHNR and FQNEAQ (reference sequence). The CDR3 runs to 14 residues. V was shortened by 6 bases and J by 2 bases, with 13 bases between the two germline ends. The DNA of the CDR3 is TGTGCCAGCAGGACGATAGCCACAAACACTGAAGCTTTCTTT. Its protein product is CASRTIATNTEAFF.

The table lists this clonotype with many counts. The chain's CDR3 is CASSDGSGGAPGTGELFF. CDR3 DNA: TGTGCCAGCAGCGACGGCAGCGGGGGGGCCCCGGGCACCGGGGAGCTGTTTTTT. The rearrangement uses TRBV7-2 and TRBJ2-2, with 10 bases identical to TRBD2. CDR3 length: 18 residues. Germline-derived CDR1 and CDR2 are SGHTA and FQGNSA. The trim removed 5 bases at V and 4 bases at J, leaving 13 bases unmatched.

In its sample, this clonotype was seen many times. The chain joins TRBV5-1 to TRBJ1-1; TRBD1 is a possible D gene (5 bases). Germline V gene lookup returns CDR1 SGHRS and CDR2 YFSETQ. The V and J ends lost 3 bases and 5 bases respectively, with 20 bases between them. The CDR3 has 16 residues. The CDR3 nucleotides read TGCGCCAGCAGCTCCAATCGGAAACTTCGGGGGACTGAAGCTTTCTTT. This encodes CASSSNRKLRGTEAFF.

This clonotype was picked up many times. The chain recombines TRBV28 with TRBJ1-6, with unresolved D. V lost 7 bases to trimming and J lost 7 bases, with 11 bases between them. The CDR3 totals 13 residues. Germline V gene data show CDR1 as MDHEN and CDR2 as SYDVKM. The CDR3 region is CASTGYRNSPLHF. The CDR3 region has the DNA TGTGCCAGCACGGGATACCGAAATTCACCCCTCCACTTT.

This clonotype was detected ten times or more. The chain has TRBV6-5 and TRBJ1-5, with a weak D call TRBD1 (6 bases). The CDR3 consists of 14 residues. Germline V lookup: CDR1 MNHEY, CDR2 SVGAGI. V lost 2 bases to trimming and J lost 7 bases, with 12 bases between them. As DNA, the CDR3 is TGTGCCAGCAGTTACGGGTGGGGGCACCAGCCCCAGCATTTT. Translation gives CASSYGWGHQPQHF.

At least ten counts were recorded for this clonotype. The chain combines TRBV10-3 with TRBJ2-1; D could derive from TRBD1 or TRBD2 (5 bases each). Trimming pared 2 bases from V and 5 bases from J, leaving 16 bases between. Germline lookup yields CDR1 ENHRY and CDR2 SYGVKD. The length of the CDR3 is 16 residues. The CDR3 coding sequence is TGTGCCATCAGTGAGAGCTGGGGGTCCGCGGACAATGAGCAGTTCTTC. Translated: CAISESWGSADNEQFF.

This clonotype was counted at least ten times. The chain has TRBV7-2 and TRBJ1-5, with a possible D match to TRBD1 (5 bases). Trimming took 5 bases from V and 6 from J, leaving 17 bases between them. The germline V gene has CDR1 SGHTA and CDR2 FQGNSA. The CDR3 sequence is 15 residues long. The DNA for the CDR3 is TGTGCCAGCAGCCCCCTGAGAGGGGTAGGTCAGCCCCAGCATTTT. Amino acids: CASSPLRGVGQPQHF.

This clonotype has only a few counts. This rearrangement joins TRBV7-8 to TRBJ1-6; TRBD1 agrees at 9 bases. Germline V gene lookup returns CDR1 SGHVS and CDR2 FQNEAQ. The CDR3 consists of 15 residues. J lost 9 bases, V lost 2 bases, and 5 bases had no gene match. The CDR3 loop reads CASSLMDRGGSPLHF. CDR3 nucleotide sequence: TGTGCCAGCAGCTTAATGGACAGGGGCGGTTCACCCCTCCACTTT.

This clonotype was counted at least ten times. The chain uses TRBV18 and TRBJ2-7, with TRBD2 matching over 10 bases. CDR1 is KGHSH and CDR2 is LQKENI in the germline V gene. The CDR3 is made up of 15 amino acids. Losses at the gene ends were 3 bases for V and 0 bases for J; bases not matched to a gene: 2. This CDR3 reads CASSPGTSASYEQYF. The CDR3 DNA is TGTGCCAGCTCACCCGGGACTAGCGCCTCCTACGAGCAGTACTTC.

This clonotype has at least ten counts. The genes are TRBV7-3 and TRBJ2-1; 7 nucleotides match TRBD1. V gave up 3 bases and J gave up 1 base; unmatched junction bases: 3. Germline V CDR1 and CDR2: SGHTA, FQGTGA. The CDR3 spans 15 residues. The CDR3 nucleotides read TGTGCCAGCAGCTTGGGGACAGCTTCCTACAATGAGCAGTTCTTC. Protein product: CASSLGTASYNEQFF.

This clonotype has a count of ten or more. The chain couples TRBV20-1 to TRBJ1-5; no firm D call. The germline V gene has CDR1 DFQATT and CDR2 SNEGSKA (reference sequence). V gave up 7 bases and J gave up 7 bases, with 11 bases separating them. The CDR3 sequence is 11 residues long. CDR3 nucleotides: TGCAGTGTCGGGGAAGGCCAGCCCCAGCATTTT. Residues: CSVGEGQPQHF.

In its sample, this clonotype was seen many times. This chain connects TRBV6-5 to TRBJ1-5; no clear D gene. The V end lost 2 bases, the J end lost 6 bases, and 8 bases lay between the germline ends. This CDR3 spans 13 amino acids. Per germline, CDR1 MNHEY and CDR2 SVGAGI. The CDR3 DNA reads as TGTGCCAGCAGTTACAGGGAAGCTCAGCCCCAGCATTTT. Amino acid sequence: CASSYREAQPQHF.